This entry features one TCR beta chain sequence. Which antigen it targets is not known. No clone much larger than this one lies a single base away; base qualities are absent. The collaborating institutions used their own protocols to collect whole blood in K2EDTA tubes. For TCRbeta analysis, collaborators shipped samples as frozen whole blood, isolated PBMCs, or DNA extracted from either of those sample types. The immunoSEQ Assay, a bias-controlled multiplex PCR, was used to amplify TCRbeta CDR3 regions from genomic DNA. In the original analysis: Nucleated cell counts per sample were estimated from amplification of reference gene primers within the assay. Sequence reads were collapsed and filtered to measure the absolute abundance of every unique TCRbeta CDR3 rearrangement. Productive Simpson clonality was computed per sample as the square root of Simpson's diversity index over productive rearrangements. Sourced from immuneACCESS, this table was stored by TCRdb with only in-frame sequences that have V and J called. A share of the clones is absent; for the studies checked, an unresolved V gene accounts for under half, and the remainder has no known explanation. That table is the source of V, J and clone size, and D and trimming were worked out from the DNA. Present in this sample are about 240,000 clones, roughly four fifths of which were seen just once. The ten most abundant clones make up about 4.4% of the sample.

These data originate in a study of blood T cell repertoires in COVID-19 (TCRdb year 2020). With respect to the entire study: The collaborator samples originated in the United States, Italy and Spain and spanned the acute and convalescent phases of COVID-19. Deeply sampled blood TCRbeta repertoires from subjects exposed to, actively infected with, or recovered from COVID-19 were included in the dataset. A freely available public database, intended as a resource for researchers studying the immune response to SARS-CoV-2, is where the repertoires were released. Where available, HLA class I and class II types were taken from metadata supplied by the sample provider and were not determined by assay-based typing. Nearly every sample came with metadata listing a de-identified subject ID, COVID-19 status, age in years and sex. The prospective study material was composed of cDNA or gDNA derived from T cells, B-cell-depleted T cells, or PBMCs. Samples came from the ongoing ImmuneRACE study (first 160 participants) plus 1,254 subjects from 6 global collaborators. Overall study results and their limits: How much clinical and demographic metadata was included differed by source and by participant, and the metadata was provided uncurated.

The germline V gene (reference sequence) specifies LNHDA as CDR1 and SQIVND as CDR2. The CDR3 sequence holds 14 residues, the cysteine and phenylalanine included. Only CDR3 DNA remains: 42 bases, in frame from the first base. At the junction V is shortened by 1 base and J by 8 bases, with 14 bases in between. Sequencing was done on a sample of peripheral blood. The chain is made from TRBV19 and TRBJ1-2, with TRBD1 as a weak D call on 6 bases. The origin of this receptor is a woman aged 70-85 years with acute or convalescent COVID-19. The CDR3 loop reads CASSIGRQDGGYTF. The nucleotides read TGTGCCAGTAGTATAGGCCGACAGGATGGGGGCTACACCTTC. Where the CDR3 stops, the reference TRBV19 and TRBJ1-2 genes take over; the full variable domain is DGGITQSPKYLFRKEGQNVTLSCEQNLNHDAMYWYRQDPGQGLRLIYYSQIVNDFQKGDIAEGYSVSREKKESFPLTVTSAQKNPTAFYLCASSIGRQDGGYTFGSGTRLTVV.